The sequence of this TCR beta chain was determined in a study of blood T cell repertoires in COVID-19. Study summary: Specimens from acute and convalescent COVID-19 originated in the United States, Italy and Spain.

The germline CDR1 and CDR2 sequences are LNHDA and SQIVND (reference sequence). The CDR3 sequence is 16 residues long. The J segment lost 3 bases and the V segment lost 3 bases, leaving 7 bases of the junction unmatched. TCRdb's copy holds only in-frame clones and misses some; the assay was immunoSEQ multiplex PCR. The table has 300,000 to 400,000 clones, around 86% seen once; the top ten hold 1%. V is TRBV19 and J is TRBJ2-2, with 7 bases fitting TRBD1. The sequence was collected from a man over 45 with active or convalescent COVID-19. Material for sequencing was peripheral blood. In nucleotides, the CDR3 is TGTGCCAGTAGTATTCCCACAGGGGCGTACACCGGGGAGCTGTTTTTT. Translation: CASSIPTGAYTGELFF.